The clone carrying this TCR beta chain was counted ten times or more. The data are from a study of regulatory T cells in long-lasting Graves disease. Through Arm-PCR of CDR3 regions and iRepertoire HTBI primers, TCR beta libraries were built. TCRdb independently ran MiXCR on the multiplex PCR reads; one entry per CDR3 protein. Among fewer than 400,000 distinct CDR3 sequences, less than 25% were seen once, and the ten largest hold about 20%. Time point meaning: persistent/refractory GD, antithyroid drugs over 5 years with positive TRAb. Extracted RNA from PBMCs served as the source of the TCR library. The V gene lost 1 base and the J gene lost 2 bases, with 5 bases spanning the gap. The CDR3 length is 12 residues. Germline CDR1 and CDR2: GTSNPN and SVGIG (reference sequence).

Sequenced material: peripheral blood mononuclear cells (PBMCs), taken when the disease was refractory, from a patient treated with antithyroid drugs. This sequence originates from a female donor with Graves disease. The rearrangement links TRBV30 to TRBJ1-2; D remains ambiguous. The CDR3 spells CAWSGGNYGYTF. CDR3 nucleotide sequence: TGTGCCTGGAGTGGCGGGAACTATGGCTACACCTTC.